This TCR beta chain was recovered during a study of cytomegalovirus exposure and HLA in healthy donors. General study points: For TCR beta chains, V- and J-gene trimming was later linked to a missense DCLRE1C variant. Reports indicated that the classifier achieved high specificity and sensitivity in diagnosing cytomegalovirus status.

This clone was counted a few times. Its antigen remains unknown. The primer mix had 60 Vbeta and 13 Jbeta primers. Clones were read by immunoSEQ multiplex PCR, and TCRdb kept only the in-frame ones, dropping some. The table records under 130,000 clones, about 81% of them present only once. Germline V gene lookup returns CDR1 MNHEY and CDR2 SMNVEV (reference sequence). This CDR3 is built from 14 residues. The trim removed 4 bases at V and 4 bases at J, leaving 3 bases unmatched. Donors were ostensibly healthy at sampling, although undocumented immune exposures were probable. The origin of this receptor is a man younger than 40 in good health and CMV-seronegative. Sequencing input: PBMCs. The rearrangement links TRBV27 to TRBJ1-1; 10 positions agree with TRBD1. The CDR3 sequence is CASSWDRGSTEAFF. CDR3 bases: TGTGCCAGCAGTTGGGACAGGGGTAGCACTGAAGCTTTCTTT.